This is a list of T cell receptor beta chains from one sample in a study of shared clonotypes between healthy human individuals. TCRdb's copy holds only in-frame clones and misses some; the assay was immunoSEQ multiplex PCR. The table lists 700,000 or so clones, roughly 78% of them singletons. Source material: memory CD4+ T cells sorted from blood. These receptors all come from a woman under 40 in good health. The CDR3 runs from the conserved cysteine through the conserved F or W. The D gene is left open where the match is weak. Only some rows state a clone size, as once, few, many or a class for expanded clones.

>TRBJ2-5|NA|TRBV6-5|16|NA
TGTGCCAGCAGTTACTCGGGGGGGCTGGGTGGAGAGACCCAGTACTTC
CASSYSGGLGGETQYF
>TRBJ2-7|NA|TRBV28|16|TRBD2
TGTGCCAGCAGTCCCCCCGTGGGTAGCGGGAGAAACGAGCAGTACTTC
CASSPPVGSGRNEQYF
>TRBJ2-1|NA|TRBV7-2|13|NA
TGTGCCAGCAGTTTTCCTAGTACCGATGAGCAGTTCTTC
CASSFPSTDEQFF
>TRBJ2-7|few|TRBV6-4|13|TRBD1
TGTGCCAGCCGTCGACAGGGTGGTTACGAGCAGTACTTC
CASRRQGGYEQYF
>TRBJ2-3|NA|TRBV19|14|NA
TGTGCCAGTAAGGCGGAAGCTAGCACAGATACGCAGTATTTT
CASKAEASTDTQYF
>TRBJ2-5|NA|TRBV10-3|16|TRBD2
TGTGCCATCAGGGCCCCGGGACTAGCGGGAGTAGAGACCCAGTACTTC
CAIRAPGLAGVETQYF
>TRBJ2-7|NA|TRBV7-9|16|NA
TGTGCCAGCAGCTGGCCTACAGGGTCGAGCTCCTACGAGCAGTACTTC
CASSWPTGSSSYEQYF
>TRBJ1-2|once|TRBV23-1|17|NA
TGCGCCAGCAGTCAATCGGGGGGCGCAGATTGTAACTATGGCTACACCTTC
CASSQSGGADCNYGYTF
>TRBJ1-1|NA|TRBV28|16|NA
TGTGCCAGCAGTTTACACGGGGGAGGAAGGAACACTGAAGCTTTCTTT
CASSLHGGGRNTEAFF
>TRBJ2-5|once|TRBV7-9|14|NA
TGTGCCAGCAGCGTCGGTGGGAACCCCGAGACCCAGTACTTC
CASSVGGNPETQYF
>TRBJ2-1|NA|TRBV7-9|15|NA
TGTGCCAGCAGCTTTACTAGGGCGGGATACAATGAGCAGTTCTTC
CASSFTRAGYNEQFF
>TRBJ2-4|NA|TRBV5-1|16|NA
TGCGCCAGCAGCTTGGGCCAGGTAGGAGCCAAAAACATTCAGTACTTC
CASSLGQVGAKNIQYF